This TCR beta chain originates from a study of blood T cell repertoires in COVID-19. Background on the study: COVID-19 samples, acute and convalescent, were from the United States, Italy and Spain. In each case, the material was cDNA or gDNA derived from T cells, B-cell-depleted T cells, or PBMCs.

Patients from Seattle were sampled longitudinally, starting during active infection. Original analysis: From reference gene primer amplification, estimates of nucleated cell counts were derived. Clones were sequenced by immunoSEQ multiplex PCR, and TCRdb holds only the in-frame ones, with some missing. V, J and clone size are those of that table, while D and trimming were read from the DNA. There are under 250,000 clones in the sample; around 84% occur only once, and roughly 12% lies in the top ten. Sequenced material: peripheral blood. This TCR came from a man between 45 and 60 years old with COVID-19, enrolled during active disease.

The CDR3 is CASSQQGAYEQYF. The CDR3 coding sequence is TGTGCCAGCAGCCAACAGGGGGCATACGAGCAGTACTTC. The V gene is TRBV3-1 (or the pseudogene TRBV3-2), the J gene TRBJ2-7; 8 bases agree with TRBD1. After removal of 2 bases from V and 4 bases from J, the junction contained 1 base not matched to a gene. The CDR3 length is 13 residues. In germline, CDR1 is LGHDT, CDR2 YNNKEL (reference sequence).